This entry is about one T cell receptor beta chain. The antigen this receptor binds is unknown. Per-base qualities were not stored, and no clone one base away is much larger. The CDR3 runs 16 amino acids, cysteine and phenylalanine included. Of all the DNA, just the CDR3 is kept, 48 bases in frame from base 1. CDR1 is given as MNHNS and CDR2 as SASEGT, both from the germline V gene. The germline V and J ends show losses of 3 bases and 3 bases respectively, and no gene match explains 8 bases of the junction. This specimen belongs to a study of CD8 T cells in ankylosing spondylitis (dated by TCRdb to the late 2010s). Broadly, across the study: T cell receptor beta repertoires were profiled in healthy donors and ankylosing spondylitis patients so that disease-linked TCR variants could be found. The full study cohort was made up of 25 to 30 ankylosing spondylitis patients and roughly 98 healthy donors. Peripheral blood was sampled, and synovial fluid was additionally collected from ankylosing spondylitis patients.

Broader findings and caveats from the paper: Some motif variants were previously reported in synovial fluid and blood of reactive arthritis patients, suggesting common disease-initiation mechanisms. A CD8+ phenotype was shown by the disease-linked clones, which were found at relatively low frequencies in peripheral blood. Blood from ankylosing spondylitis patients appeared to be characterized by a TCR beta motif composed of under 10 highly homologous amino acid variants. The disease-linked clones were reported as significantly enriched in matched synovial fluid samples from ankylosing spondylitis patients.

Sequenced on an Illumina HiSeq 2500. Quantitative 5'-RACE with molecular barcodes was used to prepare TCR beta libraries. Processing in the source paper ran as follows. A new computational method based on a probabilistic model of VDJ rearrangement was used to identify disease-linked TCR variants. The raw public reads went through TCRdb reprocessing: fastp at Q25, MiXCR clone calling, in-frame beta chains kept. Every distinct CDR3 protein forms one entry, paired with its most common genes and DNA. The V and J calls come from TCRdb's annotation, not from the publication. Present in this sample are approximately 400,000 distinct CDR3 sequences, approximately 17% of which were seen just once. The ten largest clones capture just over 1% of the sample.

The TCR was taken from a male donor with ankylosing spondylitis. Recombination linked TRBV6-1 to TRBJ1-1, and 9 junctional nucleotides match TRBD1. Sequenced sample: blood, either unsorted or a sorted T cell fraction (not recorded which). The bases are TGTGCCAGCAGTGACGCGTCCCGGACAGGGGACACTGAAGCTTTCTTT. This sequence encodes CASSDASRTGDTEAFF.